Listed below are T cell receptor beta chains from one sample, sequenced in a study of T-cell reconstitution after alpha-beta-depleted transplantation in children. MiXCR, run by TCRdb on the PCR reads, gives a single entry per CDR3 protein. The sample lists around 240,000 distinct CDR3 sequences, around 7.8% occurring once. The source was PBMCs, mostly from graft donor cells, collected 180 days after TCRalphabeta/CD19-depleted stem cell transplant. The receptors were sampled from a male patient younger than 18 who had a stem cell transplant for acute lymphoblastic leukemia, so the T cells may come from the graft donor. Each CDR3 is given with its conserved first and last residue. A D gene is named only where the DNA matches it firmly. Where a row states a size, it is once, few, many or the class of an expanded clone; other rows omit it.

cdr3_aa: CSAIEDSRVHNYGYTF
cdr3_nt: TGCAGTGCTATAGAGGACAGCCGCGTCCATAACTATGGCTACACCTTC
j_call: TRBJ1-2
d_call: -
clone_size: many
v_call: TRBV20-1

cdr3_aa: CASSVYNGGPDNEQFF
cdr3_nt: TGTGCCAGCAGCGTTTATAACGGGGGCCCAGACAATGAGCAGTTCTTC
j_call: TRBJ2-1
d_call: -
clone_size: many
v_call: TRBV9

cdr3_aa: CSVEGDRNTEAFF
cdr3_nt: TGCAGCGTTGAAGGGGACAGGAACACTGAAGCTTTCTTT
j_call: TRBJ1-1
d_call: TRBD1
clone_size: many
v_call: TRBV29-1

cdr3_aa: CASSPQGPDTQYF
cdr3_nt: TGTGCCAGCAGCCCACAGGGTCCAGATACGCAGTATTTT
j_call: TRBJ2-3
d_call: -
clone_size: many
v_call: TRBV7-2

cdr3_aa: CASSLWAPSGGFTDTQYF
cdr3_nt: TGTGCCAGCAGTTTATGGGCCCCTAGCGGGGGGTTCACAGATACGCAGTATTTT
j_call: TRBJ2-3
d_call: TRBD2
clone_size: many
v_call: TRBV27

cdr3_aa: CASSAGTGGSKNIQYF
cdr3_nt: TGTGCCAGCAGTGCCGGGACAGGGGGCTCCAAAAACATTCAGTACTTC
j_call: TRBJ2-4
d_call: TRBD1
clone_size: many
v_call: TRBV6-1

cdr3_aa: CASSQEAATDTQYF
cdr3_nt: TGTGCCAGCAGCCAAGAAGCGGCCACAGATACGCAGTATTTT
j_call: TRBJ2-3
d_call: -
clone_size: many
v_call: TRBV3-1

cdr3_aa: CASSLEAGGNEKLFF
cdr3_nt: TGTGCCAGCAGTTTAGAGGCAGGGGGAAATGAAAAACTGTTTTTT
j_call: TRBJ1-4
d_call: TRBD1
clone_size: many
v_call: TRBV12-3/TRBV12-4

cdr3_aa: CASRTPTGSANEQFF
cdr3_nt: TGTGCCAGCAGAACACCGACAGGGAGCGCGAATGAGCAGTTCTTC
j_call: TRBJ2-1
d_call: TRBD1
clone_size: many
v_call: TRBV28

cdr3_aa: CAKESDRVNTEAFF
cdr3_nt: TGTGCCAAAGAGAGCGACAGGGTGAACACTGAAGCTTTCTTT
j_call: TRBJ1-1
d_call: TRBD1
clone_size: few
v_call: TRBV3-1

cdr3_aa: CASSHHRAVFEKLFF
cdr3_nt: TGTGCCAGCAGTCACCACAGGGCAGTGTTTGAAAAACTGTTTTTT
j_call: TRBJ1-4
d_call: -
clone_size: many
v_call: TRBV6-5

cdr3_aa: CSSLGASSYNEQFF
cdr3_nt: TGCAGCTCTCTCGGGGCCAGCTCCTACAATGAGCAGTTCTTC
j_call: TRBJ2-1
d_call: -
clone_size: many
v_call: TRBV29-1

cdr3_aa: CASSSRGLAGPNTGELFF
cdr3_nt: TGTGCCAGCAGCTCACGGGGACTAGCGGGCCCTAACACCGGGGAGCTGTTTTTT
j_call: TRBJ2-2
d_call: TRBD2
clone_size: many
v_call: TRBV11-2

cdr3_aa: CSGRPTNTGELFF
cdr3_nt: TGCAGTGGGCGGCCGACTAACACCGGGGAGCTGTTTTTT
j_call: TRBJ2-2
d_call: -
clone_size: many
v_call: TRBV20-1

cdr3_aa: CASSIGRKLAGSNEQFF
cdr3_nt: TGTGCCAGTAGTATAGGAAGGAAGCTAGCGGGATCCAATGAGCAGTTCTTC
j_call: TRBJ2-1
d_call: TRBD2
clone_size: few
v_call: TRBV19

cdr3_aa: CASSLGGGTGELFF
cdr3_nt: TGTGCCAGCAGCTTAGGAGGGGGGACCGGGGAGCTGTTTTTT
j_call: TRBJ2-2
d_call: -
clone_size: many
v_call: TRBV11-2

cdr3_aa: CASTSPQTGVEQYF
cdr3_nt: TGTGCCAGCACCTCTCCCCAGACAGGGGTCGAGCAGTACTTC
j_call: TRBJ2-7
d_call: TRBD1
clone_size: many
v_call: TRBV7-2

cdr3_aa: CSVPPGENIQYF
cdr3_nt: TGCAGCGTCCCCCCTGGGGAAAACATTCAGTACTTC
j_call: TRBJ2-4
d_call: -
clone_size: many
v_call: TRBV29-1

cdr3_aa: CASSSQREGQIDTQYF
cdr3_nt: TGTGCCAGCAGTTCCCAGCGGGAGGGCCAGATAGATACGCAGTATTTT
j_call: TRBJ2-3
d_call: TRBD2
clone_size: many
v_call: TRBV28

cdr3_aa: CSASTGTFQPQHF
cdr3_nt: TGCAGTGCTAGTACGGGGACCTTCCAGCCCCAGCATTTT
j_call: TRBJ1-5
d_call: -
clone_size: many
v_call: TRBV20-1

cdr3_aa: CASSVGQAYNEQFF
cdr3_nt: TGTGCCAGCAGCGTCGGACAGGCCTACAATGAGCAGTTCTTC
j_call: TRBJ2-1
d_call: TRBD1
clone_size: many
v_call: TRBV9

cdr3_aa: CASSLGGGTDSYEQYF
cdr3_nt: TGCGCCAGCAGCCTGGGGGGCGGGACAGATTCCTACGAGCAGTACTTC
j_call: TRBJ2-7
d_call: -
clone_size: -
v_call: TRBV5-1

cdr3_aa: CASSYSWGFGPQHF
cdr3_nt: TGTGCCAGCAGTTACTCGTGGGGGTTCGGGCCCCAGCATTTT
j_call: TRBJ1-5
d_call: -
clone_size: many
v_call: TRBV6-5